This T cell receptor (beta chain) comes out of a study of regulatory T cells in long-lasting Graves disease. Study as a whole: Persistent cases took antithyroid drugs over 5 years and stayed TSH receptor antibody positive.

The time point denotes: persistent/refractory GD, antithyroid drugs over 5 years with positive TRAb. PBMCs were the source of the RNA used for TCR sequencing. For this clonotype: What it binds is not known.

Germline V gene sequence: CDR1 SNHLY, CDR2 FYNNEI. This CDR3 is 13 amino acids long. Trimming stripped 5 bases from V and 0 bases from J, with 8 bases between. Library construction for TCR beta used iRepertoire HTBI primers and Arm-PCR of CDR3 regions. TCRdb processed the multiplex PCR reads anew with MiXCR; each CDR3 protein has one entry. Of hundreds of thousands of distinct CDR3 sequences in the sample, roughly 21% were seen once. General study points: Thyroid tissue went unstudied; only peripheral blood was examined.

The source is a female donor with Graves disease. The genes are TRBV2 and TRBJ2-7; D unclear. Sequenced here: peripheral blood mononuclear cells (PBMCs), sampled when the disease was refractory, from a patient treated with antithyroid drugs. The CDR3 here is CASSRAASYEQYF. The CDR3 nucleotides read TGTGCCAGCAGTAGGGCCGCCTCCTACGAGCAGTACTTC.